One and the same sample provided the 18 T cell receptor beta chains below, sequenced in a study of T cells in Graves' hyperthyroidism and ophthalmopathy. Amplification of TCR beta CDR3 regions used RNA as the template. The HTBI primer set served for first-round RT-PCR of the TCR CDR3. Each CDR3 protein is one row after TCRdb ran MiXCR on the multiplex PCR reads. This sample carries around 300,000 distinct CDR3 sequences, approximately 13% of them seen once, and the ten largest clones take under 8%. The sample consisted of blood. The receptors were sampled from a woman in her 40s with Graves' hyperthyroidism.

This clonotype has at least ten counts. The DNA of the CDR3 is TGCAGTGCTAGAGATCCCCTAGCGGGAGGATTGGATACGCAGTATTTT. This encodes CSARDPLAGGLDTQYF. The chain links TRBV20-1 to TRBJ2-3, with TRBD2 identical over 11 bases. With 0 bases clipped from V and 6 bases from J, the junction kept 8 bases outside the gene matches. Per germline, CDR1 DFQATT and CDR2 SNEGSKA (reference sequence). The CDR3 sequence is 16 residues long.

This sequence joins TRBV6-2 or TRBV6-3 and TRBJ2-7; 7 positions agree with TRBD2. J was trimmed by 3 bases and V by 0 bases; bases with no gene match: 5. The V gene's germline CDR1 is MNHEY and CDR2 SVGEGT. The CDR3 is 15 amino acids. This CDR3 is CASSYSGGTGYEQYF. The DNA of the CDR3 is TGTGCCAGCAGTTACTCGGGAGGGACCGGCTACGAGCAGTACTTC.

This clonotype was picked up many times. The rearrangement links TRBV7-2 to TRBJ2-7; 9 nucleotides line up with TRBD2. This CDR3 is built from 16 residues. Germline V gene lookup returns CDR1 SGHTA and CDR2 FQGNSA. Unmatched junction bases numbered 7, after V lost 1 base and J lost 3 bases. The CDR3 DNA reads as TGTGCCAGCAGCTTAGTTGGTCTAGCGGGGCACTACGAGCAGTACTTC. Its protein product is CASSLVGLAGHYEQYF. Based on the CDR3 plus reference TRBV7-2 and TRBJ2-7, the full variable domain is GAGVSQSPSNKVTEKGKDVELRCDPISGHTALYWYRQSLGQGLEFLIYFQGNSAPDKSGLPSDRFSAERTGGSVSTLTIQRTQQEDSAVYLCASSLVGLAGHYEQYFGPGTRLTVT.

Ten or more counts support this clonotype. In nucleotides, the CDR3 is TGTGCCAGCAGTGAAGTGAGGGGACAGGGGAACACTGAAGCTTTCTTT. It codes for CASSEVRGQGNTEAFF. V usage is TRBV6-1 and J usage is TRBJ1-1; 9 nucleotides agree with TRBD1. Germline lookup yields CDR1 MNHNS and CDR2 SASEGT. The V gene end was trimmed by 1 base and the J gene end by 1 base; junction bases not matched to a gene: 4. The CDR3 loop spans 16 amino acids.

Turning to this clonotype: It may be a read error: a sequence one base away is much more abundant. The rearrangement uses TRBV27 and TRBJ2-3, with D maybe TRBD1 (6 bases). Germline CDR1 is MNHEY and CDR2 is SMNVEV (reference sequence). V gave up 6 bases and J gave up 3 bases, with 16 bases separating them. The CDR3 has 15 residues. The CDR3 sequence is CASRLGGEDTDTQYF. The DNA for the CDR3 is TGTGCCAGCAGACTAGGGGGAGAGGATACAGATACGCAGTATTTT.

Here the CDR3 DNA reads TGTGCCTGGAGTGTACTTGATGAGCAGTTCTTC. Encoded protein: CAWSVLDEQFF. The chain uses TRBV30 and TRBJ2-1, with D unresolved. Germline V gene lookup returns CDR1 GTSNPN and CDR2 SVGIG (reference sequence). Trimming took 0 bases from V and 8 from J, leaving 5 bases between them. The CDR3 is 11 amino acids.

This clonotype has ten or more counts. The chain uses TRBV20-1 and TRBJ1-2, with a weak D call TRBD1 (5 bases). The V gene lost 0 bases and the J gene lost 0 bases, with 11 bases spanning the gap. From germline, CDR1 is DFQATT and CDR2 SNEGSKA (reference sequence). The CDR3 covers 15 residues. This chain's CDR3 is CSARDKGLTNYGYTF. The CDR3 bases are TGCAGTGCTAGAGATAAGGGGCTGACTAACTATGGCTACACCTTC.

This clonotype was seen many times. CDR3: CASSLRPSNEQFF. In DNA form, the CDR3 reads TGTGCCAGCAGTTTACGGCCCAGTAATGAGCAGTTCTTC. V and J are TRBV12-3 or TRBV12-4 and TRBJ2-1; D is undetermined. Trimming cost V 2 bases and J 7 bases, with 9 bases left between them. This CDR3 has 13 amino acids.

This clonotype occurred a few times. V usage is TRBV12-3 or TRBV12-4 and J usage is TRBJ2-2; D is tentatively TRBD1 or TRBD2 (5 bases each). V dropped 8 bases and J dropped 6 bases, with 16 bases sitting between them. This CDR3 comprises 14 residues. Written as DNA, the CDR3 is TGTGCCAGCCAGGACTTTTTAGGGGCCGGGGAGCTGTTTTTT. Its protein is CASQDFLGAGELFF.

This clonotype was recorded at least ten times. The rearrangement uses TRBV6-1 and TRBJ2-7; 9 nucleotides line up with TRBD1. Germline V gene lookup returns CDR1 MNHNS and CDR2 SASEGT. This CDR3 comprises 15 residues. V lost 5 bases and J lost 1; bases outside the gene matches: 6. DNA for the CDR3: TGTGCCAGCAGTTTCCCGGGACAGGGTTCCTACGAGCAGTACTTC. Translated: CASSFPGQGSYEQYF.

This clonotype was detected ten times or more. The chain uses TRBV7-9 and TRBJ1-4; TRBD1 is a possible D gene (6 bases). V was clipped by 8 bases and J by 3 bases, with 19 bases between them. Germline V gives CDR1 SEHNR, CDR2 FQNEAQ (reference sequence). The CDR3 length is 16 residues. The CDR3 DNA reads TGTGCCAGCTCGCTACGGGGGCCCGCAGCTAATGAAAAACTGTTTTTT. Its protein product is CASSLRGPAANEKLFF.

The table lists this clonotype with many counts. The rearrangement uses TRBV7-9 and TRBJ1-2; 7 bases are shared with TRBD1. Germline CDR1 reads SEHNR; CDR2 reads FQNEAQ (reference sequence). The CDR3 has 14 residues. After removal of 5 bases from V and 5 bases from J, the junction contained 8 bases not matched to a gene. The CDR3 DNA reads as TGTGCCAGCAGCCCCCGGACAGGAGCATATGGCTACACCTTC. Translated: CASSPRTGAYGYTF.

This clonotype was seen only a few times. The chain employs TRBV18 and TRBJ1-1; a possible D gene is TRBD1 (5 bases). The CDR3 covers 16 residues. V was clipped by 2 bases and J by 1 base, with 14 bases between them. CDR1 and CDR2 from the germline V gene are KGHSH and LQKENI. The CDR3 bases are TGTGCCAGCTCACCAGGGGCGGATGCGGGGAACACTGAAGCTTTCTTT. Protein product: CASSPGADAGNTEAFF.

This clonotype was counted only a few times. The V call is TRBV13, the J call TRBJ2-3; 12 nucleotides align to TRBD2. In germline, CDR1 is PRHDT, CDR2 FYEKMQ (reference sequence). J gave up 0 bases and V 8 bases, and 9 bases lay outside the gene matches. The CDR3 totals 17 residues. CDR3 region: CASERLAGVRSTDTQYF. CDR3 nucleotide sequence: TGTGCCAGCGAGAGACTAGCGGGAGTTAGGAGCACAGATACGCAGTATTTT.

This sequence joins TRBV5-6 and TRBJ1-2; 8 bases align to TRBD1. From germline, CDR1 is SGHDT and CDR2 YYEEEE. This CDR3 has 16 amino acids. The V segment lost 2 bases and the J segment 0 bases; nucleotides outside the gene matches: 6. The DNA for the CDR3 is TGTGCCAGCAGCTTCTGGACAGGGCGAGCTAACTATGGCTACACCTTC. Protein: CASSFWTGRANYGYTF.

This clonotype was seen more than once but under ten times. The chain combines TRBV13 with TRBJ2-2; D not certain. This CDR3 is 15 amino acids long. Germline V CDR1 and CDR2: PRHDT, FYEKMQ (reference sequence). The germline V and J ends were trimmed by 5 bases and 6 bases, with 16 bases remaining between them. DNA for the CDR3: TGTGCCAGCAGCCCGCTAGGCGATACCCCCGGGGAGCTGTTTTTT. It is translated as CASSPLGDTPGELFF.

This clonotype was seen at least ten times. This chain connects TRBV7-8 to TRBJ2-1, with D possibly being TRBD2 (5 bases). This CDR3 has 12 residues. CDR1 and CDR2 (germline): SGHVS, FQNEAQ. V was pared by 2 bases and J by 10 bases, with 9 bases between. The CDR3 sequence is CASSLWASEQFF. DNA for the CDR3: TGTGCCAGCAGCTTATGGGCTAGCGAGCAGTTCTTC.

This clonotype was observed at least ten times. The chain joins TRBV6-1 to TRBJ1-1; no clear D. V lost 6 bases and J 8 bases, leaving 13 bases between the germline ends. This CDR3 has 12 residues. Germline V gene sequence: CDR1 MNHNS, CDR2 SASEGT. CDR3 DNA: TGTGCCAGCAGGACCCTAACAGCAGAAGCTTTCTTT. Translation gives CASRTLTAEAFF.